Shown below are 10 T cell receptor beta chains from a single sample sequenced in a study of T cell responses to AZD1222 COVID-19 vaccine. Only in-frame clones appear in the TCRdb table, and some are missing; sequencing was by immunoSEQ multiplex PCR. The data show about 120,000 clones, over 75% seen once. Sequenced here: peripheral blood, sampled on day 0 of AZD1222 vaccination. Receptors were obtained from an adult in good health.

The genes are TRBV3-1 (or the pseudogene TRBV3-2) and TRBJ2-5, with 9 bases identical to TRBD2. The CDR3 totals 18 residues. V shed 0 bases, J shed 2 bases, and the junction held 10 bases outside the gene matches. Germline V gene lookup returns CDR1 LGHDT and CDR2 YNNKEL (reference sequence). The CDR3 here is CASSQDGASGVLQETQYF. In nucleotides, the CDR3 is TGTGCCAGCAGCCAAGATGGAGCTAGCGGGGTACTTCAAGAGACCCAGTACTTC.

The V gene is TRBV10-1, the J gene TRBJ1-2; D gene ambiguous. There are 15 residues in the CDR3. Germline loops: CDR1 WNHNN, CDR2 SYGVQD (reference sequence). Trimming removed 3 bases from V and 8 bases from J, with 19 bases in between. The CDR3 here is CASSESRKPPSGYTF. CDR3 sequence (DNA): TGCGCCAGCAGTGAAAGTCGAAAGCCGCCTTCCGGCTACACCTTC.

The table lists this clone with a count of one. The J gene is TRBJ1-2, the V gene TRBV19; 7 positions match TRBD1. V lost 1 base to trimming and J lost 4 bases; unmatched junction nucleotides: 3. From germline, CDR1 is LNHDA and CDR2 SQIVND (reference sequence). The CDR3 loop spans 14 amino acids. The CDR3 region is CASSIGTGRYGYTF. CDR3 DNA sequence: TGTGCCAGTAGTATAGGGACAGGCCGCTATGGCTACACCTTC.

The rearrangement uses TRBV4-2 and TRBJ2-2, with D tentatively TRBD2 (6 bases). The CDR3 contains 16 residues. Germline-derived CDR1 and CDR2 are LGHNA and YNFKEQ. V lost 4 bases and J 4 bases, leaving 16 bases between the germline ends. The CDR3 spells CASSPTAGPGTGELFF. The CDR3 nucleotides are TGTGCCAGCAGCCCAACGGCGGGACCCGGCACCGGGGAGCTGTTTTTT.

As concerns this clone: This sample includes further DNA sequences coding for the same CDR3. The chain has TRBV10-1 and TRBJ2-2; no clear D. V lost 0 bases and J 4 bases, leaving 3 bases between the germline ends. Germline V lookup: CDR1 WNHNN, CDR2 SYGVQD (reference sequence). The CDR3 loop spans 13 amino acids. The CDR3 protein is CASSESGTGELFF. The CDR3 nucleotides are TGCGCCAGCAGTGAGTCTGGCACCGGGGAGCTGTTTTTT.

The DNA of the CDR3 is TGTGCCAGCAGCACCTTTACAGGGGCCCGTTTCTACGAGCAGTACTTC. Encoded protein: CASSTFTGARFYEQYF. The chain recombines TRBV9 with TRBJ2-7, with 7 bases fitting TRBD1. V was clipped by 4 bases and J by 3 bases; unmatched bases: 13. The CDR3 is made up of 16 amino acids. Germline-derived CDR1 and CDR2 are SGDLS and YYNGEE.

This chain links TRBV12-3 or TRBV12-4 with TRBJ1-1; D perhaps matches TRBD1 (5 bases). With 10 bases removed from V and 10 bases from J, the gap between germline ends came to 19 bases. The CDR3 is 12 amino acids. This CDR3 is CAITQGPPRAFF. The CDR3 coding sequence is TGTGCCATCACCCAGGGTCCCCCTCGAGCTTTCTTT.

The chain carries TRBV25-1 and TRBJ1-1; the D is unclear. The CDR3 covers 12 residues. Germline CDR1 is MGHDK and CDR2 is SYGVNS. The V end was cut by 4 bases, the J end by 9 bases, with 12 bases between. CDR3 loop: CASSVVGYKAFF. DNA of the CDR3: TGTGCCAGCAGTGTGGTGGGATACAAAGCTTTCTTT. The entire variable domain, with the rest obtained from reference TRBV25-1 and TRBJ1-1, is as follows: EADIYQTPRYLVIGTGKKITLECSQTMGHDKMYWYQQDPGMELHLIHYSYGVNSTEKGDLSSESTVSRIRTEHFPLTLESARPSHTSQYLCASSVVGYKAFFGQGTRLTVV.

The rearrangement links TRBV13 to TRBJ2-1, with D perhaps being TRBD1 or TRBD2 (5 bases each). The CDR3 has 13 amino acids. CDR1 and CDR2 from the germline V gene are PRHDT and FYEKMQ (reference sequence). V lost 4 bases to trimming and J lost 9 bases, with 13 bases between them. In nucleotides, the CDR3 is TGTGCCAGCAGCTGGTCTGGGGACCCTGAGCAGTTCTTC. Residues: CASSWSGDPEQFF.

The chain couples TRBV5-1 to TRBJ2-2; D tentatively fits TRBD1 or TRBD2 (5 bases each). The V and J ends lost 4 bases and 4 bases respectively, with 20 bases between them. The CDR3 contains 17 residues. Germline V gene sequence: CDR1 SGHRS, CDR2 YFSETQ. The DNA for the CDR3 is TGCGCCAGCAGCACCAGATCGGGAAAGGGGACCACCGGGGAGCTGTTTTTT. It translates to CASSTRSGKGTTGELFF.